Shown below are 21 T cell receptor beta chains from a single sample sequenced in a study of shared clonotypes between healthy human individuals. Measured with immunoSEQ multiplex PCR; TCRdb has only the in-frame clones, and not every one. There are some 2,400,000 clones in the sample; approximately 96% occur only once, and approximately 0.13% lies in the top ten. Input material: naive CD4+ T cells sorted from blood. The sample's subset: CD45RA+ positively selected. These receptors all come from a young man in good health.

The CDR3 nucleotides read TGTGCCAGCAGCGTAACAGGGTTGCCAATGAACACTGAAGCTTTCTTT. Encoded protein: CASSVTGLPMNTEAFF. This chain joins TRBV5-6 and TRBJ1-1, with a weak D call TRBD1 (6 bases). CDR1 and CDR2 (germline): SGHDT, YYEEEE. Trimming cost V 4 bases and J 0 bases, with 16 bases left between them. The CDR3 totals 16 residues.

The chain recombines TRBV18 with TRBJ2-7, with D possibly called TRBD1 or TRBD2 (5 bases each). The CDR3 is 15 amino acids. Germline values: CDR1 KGHSH, CDR2 LQKENI. Trimming pared 3 bases from V and 2 bases from J, leaving 14 bases between. The CDR3 region has the DNA TGTGCCAGCTCACCTGCCGGGACGCCCACCTACGAGCAGTACTTC. Translation gives CASSPAGTPTYEQYF.

This chain joins TRBV4-1 and TRBJ2-5; 12 nucleotides align to TRBD2. This CDR3 has 16 amino acids. V shed 10 bases and J 5 bases; nucleotides not matched to a gene: 14. Germline CDR1 is MGHRA and CDR2 is YSYEKL. The CDR3 DNA sequence: TGCGCCACAAGCAGGGGTCTAGCGGGGGGGCCCGAGACCCAGTACTTC. This codes for CATSRGLAGGPETQYF.

The chain uses TRBV2 and TRBJ1-4; D ambiguous. CDR1 SNHLY and CDR2 FYNNEI come from the germline V gene. Trimming removed 4 bases at V and 8 bases at J, with 14 bases between. The CDR3 is 14 amino acids. CDR3 protein: CASSAVKLTEKLFF. In DNA, the CDR3 is TGTGCCAGCAGTGCTGTCAAACTTACCGAAAAACTGTTTTTT.

About this clone itself: Other nucleotide sequences from this sample produce the same CDR3. This chain joins TRBV6-1 and TRBJ2-7, with D unresolved. The ends were cut back, 1 base at V and 1 base at J, with 8 bases in the middle. The CDR3 loop spans 14 amino acids. Looked up from germline, CDR1 is MNHNS and CDR2 is SASEGT. The CDR3 DNA reads TGTGCCAGCAGTGAAGGGGGATCATCCTACGAGCAGTACTTC. It yields the protein CASSEGGSSYEQYF.

This clone was seen only once. The rearrangement joins TRBV5-8 to TRBJ1-1; D gene ambiguous. This CDR3 region has 14 residues. V was trimmed by 0 bases and J by 1 base, leaving 7 bases between them. Germline CDR1 SGHTS, CDR2 YDEGEE. This CDR3 is CASSLAVWNTEAFF. The DNA for the CDR3 is TGTGCCAGCAGCTTGGCTGTTTGGAACACTGAAGCTTTCTTT. The variable domain in full, with the rest retrieved from reference TRBV5-8 and TRBJ1-1, is EAGVTQSPTHLIKTRGQQATLRCSPISGHTSVYWYQQALGLGLQFLLWYDEGEERNRGNFPPRFSGRQFPNYSSELNVNALELEDSALYLCASSLAVWNTEAFFGQGTRLTVV.

The chain joins TRBV28 to TRBJ2-3; tentative D call: TRBD1 (7 bases). Germline CDR1 MDHEN, CDR2 SYDVKM. V lost 5 bases and J lost 5, with 14 bases in between. The CDR3 has 14 residues. The CDR3 nucleotides are TGTGCCAGCAGTAAACTCCAGGGGGGAGATACGCAGTATTTT. This gives the protein CASSKLQGGDTQYF.

V and J are TRBV6-1 and TRBJ1-2, with D perhaps matching TRBD1 (5 bases). The CDR3 has 12 amino acids. Trimming took 8 bases from V and 4 from J, leaving 11 bases between them. The germline gives CDR1 MNHNS, CDR2 SASEGT. In nucleotides, the CDR3 is TGTGCCAGCCGGGGGGACCCCTATGGCTACACCTTC. This sequence encodes CASRGDPYGYTF.

CDR3 region: CASSYFGRKDGQPQHF. The DNA of the CDR3 is TGTGCCAGCAGTTATTTCGGGAGGAAGGATGGGCAGCCCCAGCATTTT. The rearrangement joins TRBV6-5 to TRBJ1-5; D gene unclear. Germline CDR1 MNHEY, CDR2 SVGAGI. The CDR3 contains 16 residues. Trimming stripped 3 bases from V and 7 bases from J, with 19 bases between.

The chain joins TRBV10-3 to TRBJ1-1; TRBD1 matches at 8 bases. Germline V lookup: CDR1 ENHRY, CDR2 SYGVKD. The V segment lost 10 bases and the J segment 6 bases; nucleotides outside the gene matches: 7. CDR3 length equals 12 residues. The CDR3 sequence is CATGQGGSEAFF. CDR3 nucleotide sequence: TGTGCCACCGGACAGGGAGGGTCTGAAGCTTTCTTT.

This chain uses TRBV21-1 with TRBJ2-7; the tabulated D call, TRBD2, remains unverified against the DNA. TRBV21-1 is shown as a pseudogene. The CDR3 is 17 residues long. In nucleotides, the CDR3 is TGTGCCAGCAGCAAATGGGGGGGACTAGCGGTTTCCTACGAGCAGTACTTC. It yields the protein CASSKWGGLAVSYEQYF.

The rearrangement uses TRBV15 and TRBJ1-5; D gene unclear. The germline V gene encodes CDR1 LNHNV and CDR2 YYDKDF (reference sequence). The CDR3 totals 14 residues. V lost 0 bases and J lost 7, with 10 bases in between. DNA of the CDR3: TGTGCCACCAGCAGAGAATCCGGGAAGCAGCCCCAGCATTTT. Amino acids: CATSRESGKQPQHF.

The rearrangement uses TRBV5-4 and TRBJ2-5; D call uncertain. The CDR3 contains 13 residues. The germline V gene encodes CDR1 SGHNT and CDR2 YYREEE (reference sequence). Deletions cut 2 bases from V and 3 bases from J, with 8 bases between. CDR3 bases: TGTGCCAGCAGCTTAGCAAAGGAAGAGACCCAGTACTTC. The encoded protein is CASSLAKEETQYF.

This clone was seen just once. The chain joins TRBV30 to TRBJ1-6; 10 bases are a match to TRBD1. The CDR3 consists of 20 residues. J gave up 2 bases and V 0 bases, and 13 bases lay outside the gene matches. Germline V gene lookup returns CDR1 GTSNPN and CDR2 SVGIG (reference sequence). DNA of the CDR3: TGTGCCTGGAGTGTATATAAGAAGGGGACAGGGGTCACCTATAATTCACCCCTCCACTTT. Its translation: CAWSVYKKGTGVTYNSPLHF.

Points on this clone: This CDR3 is also generated by other DNA sequences in the sample. The J gene is TRBJ2-3, the V gene TRBV10-1; no definite D call. V shed 4 bases and J shed 1 base, with 6 bases lying between them. Germline-derived CDR1 and CDR2 are WNHNN and SYGVQD (reference sequence). The CDR3 is 13 residues long. Written as DNA, the CDR3 is TGCGCCAGCAGTGCCTCAGGCACAGATACGCAGTATTTT. Translation gives CASSASGTDTQYF.

The rearrangement joins TRBV27 to TRBJ2-4; D unclear. V was pared by 6 bases and J by 0 bases, with 15 bases between. Germline V CDR1 and CDR2: MNHEY, SMNVEV (reference sequence). The CDR3 has 16 residues. This CDR3 is CASSLSTGLAKNIQYF. The CDR3, as DNA: TGTGCCAGCAGCCTAAGTACGGGCCTAGCCAAAAACATTCAGTACTTC.

This chain links TRBV28 with TRBJ1-1; D unclear. Germline CDR1 is MDHEN and CDR2 is SYDVKM. The CDR3 totals 14 residues. With 5 bases removed from V and 0 bases from J, the gap between germline ends came to 10 bases. CDR3 in DNA: TGTGCCAGCAGTAGGGCCGGGATGAACACTGAAGCTTTCTTT. As protein: CASSRAGMNTEAFF.

This chain uses TRBV9 with TRBJ1-6, with D hard to call. The V gene lost 0 bases and the J gene lost 0 bases, with 22 bases spanning the gap. This CDR3 has 21 amino acids. The germline CDR1 and CDR2 sequences are SGDLS and YYNGEE. CDR3 sequence: CASSVGIEAGYASSYNSPLHF. Here the CDR3 DNA reads TGTGCCAGCAGCGTAGGAATTGAGGCAGGTTATGCGAGCTCCTATAATTCACCCCTCCACTTT.

V gene TRBV9 combines with J gene TRBJ1-1, with D hard to call. The CDR3 has 13 residues. V gave up 2 bases and J gave up 7 bases, with 12 bases separating them. Germline V CDR1 and CDR2: SGDLS, YYNGEE. The DNA for the CDR3 is TGTGCCAGCAGCGTTATAGGGTTAGGTGAAGCTTTCTTT. Protein product: CASSVIGLGEAFF.

The chain carries TRBV19 and TRBJ1-6; 8 bases line up with TRBD1. The V gene end was trimmed by 4 bases and the J gene end by 10 bases; junction bases not matched to a gene: 3. CDR3 length: 13 residues. CDR1 LNHDA and CDR2 SQIVND come from the germline V gene (reference sequence). CDR3 coding DNA: TGTGCCAGTAGTACGACAGGGGAATCACCCCTCCACTTT. It encodes CASSTTGESPLHF.

The rearrangement uses TRBV19 and TRBJ1-6; D call uncertain. The length of the CDR3 is 15 residues. Germline-derived CDR1 and CDR2 are LNHDA and SQIVND (reference sequence). V was pared by 7 bases and J by 7 bases, with 17 bases between. The CDR3 protein is CASIPGPGVNSPLHF. The DNA of the CDR3 is TGTGCCAGTATCCCCGGACCCGGAGTGAATTCACCCCTCCACTTT.